This passage covers 4 T cell receptor beta chains from one sample sequenced in a study of blood T cells in healthy people across ages. A second about 6 to 12 cycle PCR used barcoded and J-beta primers. TCRdb ran MiXCR on the 5' RACE reads and lists one entry per CDR3 protein. The table lists approximately 690,000 distinct CDR3 sequences, around three fifths of them singletons. Input material: blood. The receptors originated from a man in his sixties in good health.

This clonotype was counted a single time. This sequence joins TRBV29-1 and TRBJ1-4, with TRBD1 identical over 8 bases. V lost 5 bases to trimming and J lost 7 bases; unmatched junction nucleotides: 6. The germline V gene encodes CDR1 SQVTM and CDR2 ANQGSEA. The CDR3 length is 13 residues. The CDR3 reads CSVTRGQGEKLFF. CDR3 DNA: TGCAGCGTTACCAGGGGGCAGGGTGAAAAACTGTTTTTT.

The V call is TRBV18, the J call TRBJ1-2; no firm D call. The CDR3 spans 15 residues. Germline assignment: CDR1 KGHSH and CDR2 LQKENI. Trimming took off 6 bases at V and 4 bases at J, with 18 bases between the two ends. This CDR3 is CASSPNLEGGYGYTF. As DNA, the CDR3 is TGTGCCAGCTCGCCGAATTTGGAGGGCGGCTATGGCTACACCTTC.

This clonotype has just a few counts. The CDR3 nucleotides read TGTGCCAGCAGGCTCCAGGGGGGGGGCTACACCTTC. The encoded protein is CASRLQGGGYTF. V usage is TRBV12-3 or TRBV12-4 and J usage is TRBJ1-2; TRBD1 matches at 7 bases. The CDR3 is made up of 12 amino acids. Unmatched junction bases numbered 6, after V lost 6 bases and J lost 8 bases.

This clonotype has more than one count but fewer than ten. The chain links TRBV5-1 to TRBJ2-3; 8 positions match TRBD2. The CDR3 extends over 14 amino acids. J was trimmed by 9 bases and V by 4 bases; bases with no gene match: 10. The germline V gene has CDR1 SGHRS and CDR2 YFSETQ. CDR3 DNA: TGCGCCAGCAGCACTAGCGGCTCACAGATAACGCAGTATTTT. Amino acids: CASSTSGSQITQYF.